This TCR beta chain was sequenced in a study of cytomegalovirus exposure and HLA in healthy donors. Vbeta (60) and Jbeta (13) primers were used in the PCR. As processed by the authors: Later, an analysis found roughly 80 million unique TCR beta chains, and about 9.9 million of these were shared. The assay was immunoSEQ multiplex PCR, and TCRdb's table has in-frame clones only and misses some. V and J calls and clone size follow that table, whereas D and trimming were derived from the DNA. Here the sample spans around 85,000 clones, 70% to 85% being singletons. Findings and caveats of the study: Reports described diagnosis of cytomegalovirus status by the classifier as highly specific and sensitive. Accurate prediction of most subjects' HLA-A and HLA-B alleles from TCR beta sequences was reported.

V lost 1 base and J 5 bases, leaving 14 bases between the germline ends. Germline CDR1 and CDR2: SQVTM and ANQGSEA. This CDR3 is 14 amino acids long. A note on this clone: As yet, its antigen is unknown.

Healthy donors of bone marrow made up the group. The J gene is TRBJ1-2, the V gene TRBV29-1, with D unclear. The sample consisted of PBMCs. The receptor comes from a man aged 25-40 years in good health and CMV-seropositive. CDR3 residues: CSVEGEEGGYGYTF. CDR3 DNA: TGCAGCGTTGAAGGAGAGGAGGGAGGATATGGCTACACCTTC.